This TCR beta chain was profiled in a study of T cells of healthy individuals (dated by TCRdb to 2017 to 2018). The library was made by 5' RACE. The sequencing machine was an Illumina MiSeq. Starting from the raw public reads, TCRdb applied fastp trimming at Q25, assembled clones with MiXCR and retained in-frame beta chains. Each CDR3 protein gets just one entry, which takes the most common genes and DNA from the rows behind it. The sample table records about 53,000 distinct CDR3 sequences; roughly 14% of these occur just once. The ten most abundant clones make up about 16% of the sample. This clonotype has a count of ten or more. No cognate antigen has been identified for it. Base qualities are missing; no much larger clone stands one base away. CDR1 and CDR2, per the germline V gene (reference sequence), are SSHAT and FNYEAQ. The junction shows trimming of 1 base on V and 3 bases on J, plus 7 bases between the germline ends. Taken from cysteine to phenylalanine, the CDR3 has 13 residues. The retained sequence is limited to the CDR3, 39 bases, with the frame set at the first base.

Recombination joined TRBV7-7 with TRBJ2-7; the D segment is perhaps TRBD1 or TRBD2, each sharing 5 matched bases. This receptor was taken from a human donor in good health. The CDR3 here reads CASSLGGRYEQYF. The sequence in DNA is TGTGCCAGCAGCTTAGGGGGACGCTACGAGCAGTACTTC.